This T cell receptor (beta chain) is drawn from a study of cytomegalovirus exposure and HLA in healthy donors. General study results and limits: TCR sequences were mostly rare, though some public TCRs occurred in many donors. Associated with cytomegalovirus, according to the listing, were 164 TCR beta chains. The tendency of first-cohort TCR clusters to co-occur in the roughly 120 validation repertoires was the finding of a later analysis.

About this clone: The antigen remains unidentified.

The data were produced by immunoSEQ multiplex PCR, yet TCRdb's version contains in-frame clones alone and is incomplete. The sample holds some 120,000 clones, 89% seen once. The TCR was taken from a woman younger than 35 in good health and CMV-seronegative. The sample comprised PBMCs.

CDR3 loop: CASSISRQLGLPGPYEQYF. The CDR3 DNA follows: TGTGCCAGTAGTATCTCCCGCCAGCTGGGACTACCCGGGCCCTACGAGCAGTACTTC. V gene TRBV19 combines with J gene TRBJ2-7, with 7 bases aligning to TRBD2. Per the germline V gene, CDR1 is LNHDA and CDR2 is SQIVND (reference sequence). The CDR3 consists of 19 residues. With 3 bases clipped from V and 2 bases from J, the junction kept 19 bases outside the gene matches. Based on the CDR3 plus reference TRBV19 and TRBJ2-7, the full variable domain is DGGITQSPKYLFRKEGQNVTLSCEQNLNHDAMYWYRQDPGQGLRLIYYSQIVNDFQKGDIAEGYSVSREKKESFPLTVTSAQKNPTAFYLCASSISRQLGLPGPYEQYFGPGTRLTVT.